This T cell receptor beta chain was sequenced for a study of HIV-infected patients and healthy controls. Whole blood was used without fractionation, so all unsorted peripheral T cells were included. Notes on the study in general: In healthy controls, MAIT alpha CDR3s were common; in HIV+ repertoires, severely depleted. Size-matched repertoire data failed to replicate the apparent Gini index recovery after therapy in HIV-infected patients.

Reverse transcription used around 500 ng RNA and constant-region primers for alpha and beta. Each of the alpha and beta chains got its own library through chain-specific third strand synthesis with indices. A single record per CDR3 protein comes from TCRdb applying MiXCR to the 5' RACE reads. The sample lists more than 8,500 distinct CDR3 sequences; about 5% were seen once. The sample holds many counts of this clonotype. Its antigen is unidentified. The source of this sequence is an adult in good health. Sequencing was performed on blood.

The CDR3 is CASSQWNTEAFF. CDR3 nucleotides: TGTGCCAGCAGCCAATGGAACACTGAAGCTTTCTTT. The chain combines TRBV3-1 with TRBJ1-1; D not certain. Germline V gene sequence: CDR1 LGHDT, CDR2 YNNKEL (reference sequence). V dropped 2 bases and J dropped 1 base, with 2 bases sitting between them. The CDR3 has 12 amino acids. Drawing the rest from reference TRBV3-1 and TRBJ1-1, the complete variable domain is DTAVSQTPKYLVTQMGNDKSIKCEQNLGHDTMYWYKQDSKKFLKIMFSYNNKELIINETVPNRFSPKSPDKAHLNLHINSLELGDSAVYFCASSQWNTEAFFGQGTRLTVV.